These 23 T cell receptor beta chains share one sample of origin, sequenced in a study of shared clonotypes between healthy human individuals. The table came from immunoSEQ multiplex PCR; TCRdb's copy has only in-frame clones and leaves some out. The sample gives under 1,900,000 clones, roughly 98.5% of which show up once; around 0.33% is in the top ten. The sample consisted of naive CD4+ T cells sorted from blood. Subset of the sample: CD45RA+ positively selected. All receptors derive from a man younger than 45 in good health.

This chain uses TRBV18 with TRBJ1-1; no firm D call. V was cut by 3 bases and J by 4 bases, with 15 bases left in between. The CDR3 runs to 15 residues. CDR1 and CDR2 from the germline V gene are KGHSH and LQKENI. The CDR3 sequence is CASSPLGHGGTEAFF. CDR3 DNA sequence: TGTGCCAGCTCACCTTTAGGCCATGGAGGCACTGAAGCTTTCTTT.

The J gene is TRBJ1-2, the V gene TRBV4-1; no definite D call. CDR1 and CDR2 from the germline V gene are MGHRA and YSYEKL. The V end was cut by 4 bases, the J end by 3 bases, with 15 bases between. The CDR3 is 15 amino acids. As DNA, the CDR3 is TGCGCCAGCAGCCTGACCCCCGGGGAGCACTATGGCTACACCTTC. Translating gives CASSLTPGEHYGYTF.

V is TRBV5-6 and J is TRBJ2-1, with 7 nucleotides matching TRBD1. The CDR3 is 12 amino acids. V lost 4 bases, J lost 12 bases, and 7 bases stayed unmatched. The germline CDR1 and CDR2 sequences are SGHDT and YYEEEE. The DNA for the CDR3 is TGTGCCAGCAGCCTCAACCGGGACAGGCAGTTCTTC. Amino acids: CASSLNRDRQFF.

J is TRBJ2-1 and V is TRBV5-4; 9 positions match TRBD1. Unmatched junction bases numbered 10, after V lost 4 bases and J lost 8 bases. Germline CDR1 is SGHNT and CDR2 is YYREEE (reference sequence). The CDR3 spans 15 residues. The CDR3 coding sequence is TGTGCCAGCAGCATACCGACAGGGGGGGGCGATGAGCAGTTCTTC. This gives the protein CASSIPTGGGDEQFF.

This rearrangement joins TRBV2 to TRBJ2-7, with a tentative D call TRBD1 (6 bases). The CDR3 extends over 13 amino acids. Trimming removed 7 bases at V and 3 bases at J, with 13 bases between. Germline lookup yields CDR1 SNHLY and CDR2 FYNNEI. The chain's CDR3 is CASTRDNHYEQYF. The CDR3 DNA follows: TGTGCCAGCACCAGGGACAACCACTACGAGCAGTACTTC.

J is TRBJ1-1 and V is TRBV19; possible D gene TRBD1, 6 bases. Trimming removed 6 bases at V and 0 bases at J, with 17 bases between. This CDR3 is 16 amino acids long. CDR1 and CDR2 (germline): LNHDA, SQIVND (reference sequence). Here the CDR3 reads CASRTTGRGVNTEAFF. CDR3 sequence (DNA): TGTGCCAGTAGGACTACAGGGCGGGGGGTGAACACTGAAGCTTTCTTT.

This clone was seen only once. This chain connects TRBV7-9 to TRBJ1-2; D is perhaps TRBD1 (5 bases). This CDR3 is 14 amino acids long. Germline CDR1 and CDR2: SEHNR and FQNEAQ (reference sequence). The V and J ends lost 1 base and 4 bases respectively, with 10 bases between them. The CDR3 protein is CASSLDGRAYGYTF. For the CDR3, the DNA is TGTGCCAGCAGCTTAGATGGCAGGGCCTATGGCTACACCTTC. Full variable domain (missing parts from reference TRBV7-9 and TRBJ1-2): DTGVSQNPRHKITKRGQNVTFRCDPISEHNRLYWYRQTLGQGPEFLTYFQNEAQLEKSRLLSDRFSAERPKGSFSTLEIQRTEQGDSAMYLCASSLDGRAYGYTFGSGTRLTVV.

V is TRBV21-1 and J is TRBJ2-1; the table's D call, TRBD2, has no DNA check behind it. TRBV21-1 is a known pseudogene. This CDR3 has 15 amino acids. For the CDR3, the DNA is TGTGCCAGCAGCAAACACTTCACCCTCCCGGATGAGCAGTTCTTC. Protein sequence: CASSKHFTLPDEQFF.

The rearrangement uses TRBV29-1 and TRBJ2-3, with 9 bases lining up with TRBD2. This CDR3 has 14 residues. Germline lookup yields CDR1 SQVTM and CDR2 ANQGSEA. The junction had 6 bases not matched to a gene; V was cut back by 4 bases and J by 4 bases. CDR3 DNA sequence: TGCAGCGTTGGACTAGCGGAAGGGGCAGATACGCAGTATTTT. Amino acids: CSVGLAEGADTQYF.

The chain recombines TRBV18 with TRBJ1-4; no firm D call. This CDR3 has 14 amino acids. Germline-derived CDR1 and CDR2 are KGHSH and LQKENI. V gave up 3 bases and J gave up 8 bases, with 13 bases separating them. CDR3: CASSPWLAGEKLFF. The CDR3 DNA sequence: TGTGCCAGCTCACCTTGGCTGGCGGGGGAAAAACTGTTTTTT.

V usage is TRBV14 and J usage is TRBJ2-1; 9 nucleotides line up with TRBD2. CDR3 length: 17 amino acids. CDR1 and CDR2 from the germline V gene are SGHDN and FVKESK. Trimming took 5 bases from V and 4 from J; bases not matched to a gene: 12. CDR3: CASSAVGAGGRYNEQFF. In DNA, the CDR3 is TGTGCCAGCAGCGCGGTAGGAGCGGGAGGACGATACAATGAGCAGTTCTTC.

This rearrangement joins TRBV7-6 to TRBJ2-7, with 7 nucleotides matching TRBD1. From germline, CDR1 is SGHVS and CDR2 FNYEAQ. V shed 2 bases, J shed 2 bases, and the junction held 6 bases outside the gene matches. The CDR3 has 15 residues. The CDR3 spells CASSLSWTGTYEQYF. The CDR3 DNA is TGTGCCAGCAGCTTAAGTTGGACAGGAACCTACGAGCAGTACTTC.

As concerns this clone: Additional DNA sequences in this sample encode the identical CDR3. This sequence joins TRBV15 and TRBJ2-7; 7 bases fit TRBD1. Germline-derived CDR1 and CDR2 are LNHNV and YYDKDF (reference sequence). This CDR3 spans 14 amino acids. The V segment lost 1 base and the J segment 2 bases; nucleotides outside the gene matches: 2. The CDR3 nucleotides are TGTGCCACCAGCAGAGGCCAGGGGGCCTACGAGCAGTACTTC. Its translation is CATSRGQGAYEQYF.

About this clone itself: Other DNA sequences from this sample encode an identical CDR3 as well. The chain recombines TRBV5-4 with TRBJ1-1; D uncertain. V was shortened by 2 bases and J by 2 bases, with 4 bases between the two germline ends. Per the germline V gene, CDR1 is SGHNT and CDR2 is YYREEE (reference sequence). CDR3 length equals 12 residues. CDR3: CASSFPNTEAFF. CDR3 nucleotides: TGTGCCAGCAGCTTCCCCAACACTGAAGCTTTCTTT.

V usage is TRBV5-1 and J usage is TRBJ2-7; D is possibly TRBD2 (5 bases). Trimming removed 5 bases from V and 4 bases from J, with 10 bases in between. The CDR3 runs 12 residues. The V gene's germline CDR1 is SGHRS and CDR2 YFSETQ. In DNA, the CDR3 is TGCGCCAGCAGGGACTGGGAATACGAGCAGTACTTC. It encodes CASRDWEYEQYF.

The rearrangement uses TRBV6-1 and TRBJ1-5; D unresolved. V was cut by 1 base and J by 4 bases, with 11 bases left in between. Per germline, CDR1 MNHNS and CDR2 SASEGT. The CDR3 covers 15 residues. The CDR3 here is CASSEGGARNQPQHF. Here the CDR3 DNA reads TGTGCCAGCAGTGAAGGGGGAGCCCGTAATCAGCCCCAGCATTTT.

The gene calls are TRBV18 and TRBJ2-1, with D perhaps matching TRBD2 (5 bases). In germline, CDR1 is KGHSH, CDR2 LQKENI. The CDR3 is made up of 16 amino acids. V lost 3 bases to trimming and J lost 4 bases, with 16 bases between them. The CDR3 is CASSPVWGADYNEQFF. The CDR3 nucleotides are TGTGCCAGCTCACCCGTTTGGGGAGCGGATTACAATGAGCAGTTCTTC.

The chain combines TRBV21-1 with TRBJ2-1; the table's D call, TRBD1, has no DNA check behind it. TRBV21-1 corresponds to a pseudogene. This CDR3 region has 12 residues. CDR3 amino acids: CASSSRAGEQFF. The DNA of the CDR3 is TGTGCCAGCAGCAGCAGGGCAGGAGAGCAGTTCTTC.

The chain combines TRBV5-1 with TRBJ2-3, with TRBD2 identical over 9 bases. With 3 bases clipped from V and 5 bases from J, the junction kept 10 bases outside the gene matches. Per the germline V gene, CDR1 is SGHRS and CDR2 is YFSETQ. The CDR3 is made up of 16 amino acids. The CDR3, as DNA: TGCGCCAGCAGCTGGAGGGATCCAGCGGGAGGAGATACGCAGTATTTT. Translating it yields CASSWRDPAGGDTQYF.

The CDR3 loop reads CSARERPTSTDTQYF. The CDR3, as DNA: TGCAGCGCCCGAGAGCGGCCCACTAGCACAGATACGCAGTATTTT. This chain joins TRBV29-1 and TRBJ2-3; D is possibly TRBD2 (5 bases). Germline V CDR1 and CDR2: SQVTM, ANQGSEA. V dropped 7 bases and J dropped 0 bases, with 17 bases sitting between them. This CDR3 contains 15 residues.

The chain uses TRBV7-6 and TRBJ2-7; TRBD2 is a possible D gene (5 bases). CDR3 length equals 16 residues. Germline CDR1 SGHVS, CDR2 FNYEAQ. Trimming shortened V by 5 bases and J by 3 bases, and 20 bases separated the two germline ends. In nucleotides, the CDR3 is TGTGCCAGCAGCCACCCCCGGGGATTATCAGGCTACGAGCAGTACTTC. It specifies CASSHPRGLSGYEQYF. Combining the CDR3 with reference TRBV7-6 and TRBJ2-7 gives the whole variable domain GAGVSQSPRYKVTKRGQDVALRCDPISGHVSLYWYRQALGQGPEFLTYFNYEAQQDKSGLPNDRFSAERPEGSISTLTIQRTEQRDSAMYRCASSHPRGLSGYEQYFGPGTRLTVT.

The chain couples TRBV7-8 to TRBJ2-5; D perhaps matches TRBD2 (6 bases). The germline V gene has CDR1 SGHVS and CDR2 FQNEAQ. Trimming removed 5 bases from V and 2 bases from J, with 18 bases in between. The CDR3 extends over 16 amino acids. The CDR3 DNA sequence: TGTGCCAGCAGCCCAAGACTAGTAAGCTCACAAGAGACCCAGTACTTC. Amino acid sequence: CASSPRLVSSQETQYF. Looking up the rest from reference TRBV7-8 and TRBJ2-5 gives the full variable domain: GAGVSQSPRYKVAKRGQDVALRCDPISGHVSLFWYQQALGQGPEFLTYFQNEAQLDKSGLPSDRFFAERPEGSVSTLKIQRTQQEDSAVYLCASSPRLVSSQETQYFGPGTRLLVL.

V usage is TRBV25-1 and J usage is TRBJ2-7; perhaps TRBD1 as D (5 bases). Trimming cost V 7 bases and J 4 bases, with 14 bases left between them. Per the germline V gene, CDR1 is MGHDK and CDR2 is SYGVNS. This CDR3 is 13 amino acids long. The CDR3 protein is CASKERNRYEQYF. Written as DNA, the CDR3 is TGTGCCAGCAAAGAGAGGAACAGGTACGAGCAGTACTTC.